Below, 25 T cell receptor beta chains from the same sample are listed, as sequenced in a study of cytomegalovirus exposure and HLA in healthy donors. PCR involved 60 Vbeta and 13 Jbeta primers. Some clones are missing from TCRdb's copy, which holds only in-frame ones; the method was immunoSEQ multiplex PCR. Of around 150,000 clones listed, approximately 76% were seen once; the top ten hold approximately 2%. Sequenced sample: PBMCs. The origin of the receptors is a female donor in good health and CMV-seronegative.

The chain carries TRBV10-1 and TRBJ2-1, with D tentatively TRBD2 (5 bases). The CDR3 runs to 16 residues. Germline CDR1 and CDR2: WNHNN and SYGVQD (reference sequence). V was shortened by 0 bases and J by 2 bases, with 11 bases between the two germline ends. CDR3 region: CASSESRSSAYNEQFF. CDR3 DNA: TGCGCCAGCAGTGAGTCTAGAAGTAGCGCCTACAATGAGCAGTTCTTC.

This clone was found a few times. V is TRBV5-3 and J is TRBJ2-1, with 10 bases aligning to TRBD2. TRBV5-3 belongs to the ORF category, with a function that is uncertain. V was clipped by 4 bases and J by 9 bases; unmatched bases: 10. The CDR3 length is 15 residues. The CDR3 region has the DNA TGTGCCAGAAGCCCGAACAGCGGGAGGGCCGGTGAGCAGTTCTTC. This encodes CARSPNSGRAGEQFF.

V is TRBV28 and J is TRBJ1-2; TRBD1 matches 7 bases. Germline V lookup: CDR1 MDHEN, CDR2 SYDVKM. The CDR3 covers 15 residues. After removal of 7 bases from V and 4 bases from J, the junction contained 12 bases not matched to a gene. The DNA for the CDR3 is TGTGCCAGCACCGCATTAGGGGGCGCCTCCTATGGCTACACCTTC. This gives the protein CASTALGGASYGYTF.

The rearrangement joins TRBV4-1 to TRBJ2-7, with 11 nucleotides matching TRBD2. V dropped 3 bases and J dropped 4; count of bases not matched to a gene: 8. Germline lookup yields CDR1 MGHRA and CDR2 YSYEKL. The CDR3 runs 16 residues. The CDR3, as DNA: TGCGCCAGCAGCCAGCCGACTAGCGGGGACTTTTACGAGCAGTACTTC. It codes for CASSQPTSGDFYEQYF.

This clone was observed a single time. V gene TRBV7-2 combines with J gene TRBJ1-2, with D uncertain. Germline V gives CDR1 SGHTA, CDR2 FQGNSA. The CDR3 has 13 amino acids. Deletions cut 1 base from V and 6 bases from J, with 9 bases between. CDR3 sequence (DNA): TGTGCCAGCAGCTTAGTGGTTACGGATGGCTACACCTTC. Amino acids: CASSLVVTDGYTF.

With respect to this clone: This CDR3 is also generated by other DNA sequences in the sample. The chain employs TRBV6-6 and TRBJ1-2; tentatively, D is TRBD1 (5 bases). Germline V gene lookup returns CDR1 MNHNY and CDR2 SVGAGI (reference sequence). Trimming left V 5 bases short and J 0 bases short, with 13 bases between. The CDR3 spans 15 residues. The DNA for the CDR3 is TGTGCCAGCAGTGCGACAGCCCTCCCTAACTATGGCTACACCTTC. Residues: CASSATALPNYGYTF.

V usage is TRBV9 and J usage is TRBJ1-2; TRBD1 aligns across 7 bases. There are 15 residues in the CDR3. From germline, CDR1 is SGDLS and CDR2 YYNGEE. V lost 3 bases, J lost 4 bases, and 9 bases stayed unmatched. CDR3 residues: CASSAVGGEGYGYTF. The CDR3 nucleotides read TGTGCCAGCAGCGCAGTAGGGGGCGAGGGCTATGGCTACACCTTC.

This clone came up a few times. The rearrangement joins TRBV6-6 to TRBJ1-4; D unresolved. The CDR3 spans 16 residues. The V and J ends lost 4 bases and 6 bases respectively, with 18 bases between them. Germline V gives CDR1 MNHNY, CDR2 SVGAGI (reference sequence). CDR3 in amino acids: CASSSPRGREYEKLFF. CDR3 sequence (DNA): TGTGCCAGCAGTTCCCCCCGGGGAAGGGAATATGAAAAACTGTTTTTT.

This chain links TRBV25-1 with TRBJ2-5; no clear D. This CDR3 has 10 amino acids. Germline-derived CDR1 and CDR2 are MGHDK and SYGVNS. V shed 8 bases and J shed 7 bases, with 8 bases lying between them. The CDR3 reads CASFLGTQYF. CDR3 DNA: TGTGCCAGCTTCCTCGGGACCCAGTACTTC.

Only one count was recorded for this clone. The chain combines TRBV9 with TRBJ2-2, with D maybe TRBD1 (5 bases). The CDR3 spans 16 residues. Deletions cut 3 bases from V and 2 bases from J, with 14 bases between. Per germline, CDR1 SGDLS and CDR2 YYNGEE. For the CDR3, the DNA is TGTGCCAGCAGCGAGATGGGGCAGCCTAACACCGGGGAGCTGTTTTTT. This codes for CASSEMGQPNTGELFF.

This sequence joins TRBV28 and TRBJ2-3, with D tentatively TRBD1 (6 bases). This CDR3 has 15 residues. V lost 6 bases to trimming and J lost 6 bases, with 19 bases between them. CDR1 and CDR2 from the germline V gene are MDHEN and SYDVKM. CDR3 protein: CASSSYIQGSDTQYF. The CDR3 nucleotides read TGTGCCAGCAGCTCTTACATACAGGGATCCGATACGCAGTATTTT.

The genes are TRBV4-1 and TRBJ2-7, with 11 bases fitting TRBD2. The V segment lost 4 bases and the J segment 0 bases; nucleotides outside the gene matches: 2. CDR3 length: 15 amino acids. The germline gives CDR1 MGHRA, CDR2 YSYEKL. CDR3 DNA sequence: TGCGCCAGCAGCCTTACTAGCGGGAGCTCCTACGAGCAGTACTTC. As protein: CASSLTSGSSYEQYF.

CDR3 loop: CASSPAGSGTDTQYF. The CDR3 DNA reads as TGCGCCAGCAGCCCCGCGGGGAGTGGCACAGATACGCAGTATTTT. The chain combines TRBV10-1 with TRBJ2-3; maybe TRBD2 (6 bases). The CDR3 runs 15 residues. V was trimmed by 6 bases and J by 1 base, leaving 14 bases between them. Germline CDR1 WNHNN, CDR2 SYGVQD (reference sequence).

This rearrangement joins TRBV9 to TRBJ2-4, with D tentatively TRBD2 (6 bases). The CDR3 has 13 residues. Germline V lookup: CDR1 SGDLS, CDR2 YYNGEE. V shed 7 bases and J shed 7 bases, with 15 bases lying between them. CDR3 in DNA: TGTGCCAGCTCGTCGGGGGACGGGAACATTCAGTACTTC. It is translated as CASSSGDGNIQYF.

The chain links TRBV7-2 to TRBJ1-2; weak D call: TRBD1 (6 bases). Germline V gene sequence: CDR1 SGHTA, CDR2 FQGNSA. Trimming took 4 bases from V and 1 from J, leaving 13 bases between them. This CDR3 comprises 15 residues. The chain's CDR3 is CASSSTGGVNYGYTF. The CDR3 DNA sequence: TGTGCCAGCAGCTCTACGGGGGGCGTTAACTATGGCTACACCTTC.

The chain employs TRBV10-3 and TRBJ2-7, with 7 bases identical to TRBD2. The CDR3 is 13 amino acids. V shed 7 bases, J shed 5 bases, and the junction held 8 bases outside the gene matches. Germline CDR1 ENHRY, CDR2 SYGVKD. The CDR3 sequence: CAIKGGSGDEQYF. CDR3 DNA sequence: TGTGCCATCAAAGGCGGGAGCGGGGACGAGCAGTACTTC.

The V and J genes are TRBV30 and TRBJ2-3, with 8 positions matching TRBD1. Germline V gene sequence: CDR1 GTSNPN, CDR2 SVGIG (reference sequence). Germline trimming cut 1 base from V and 2 bases from J; bases unmatched to any gene: 5. The CDR3 is 15 residues long. CDR3 region: CAWSDRTGPTDTQYF. DNA of the CDR3: TGTGCCTGGAGTGACAGGACAGGGCCCACAGATACGCAGTATTTT.

This chain connects TRBV30 to TRBJ1-6, with D unclear. This CDR3 contains 13 residues. Trimming stripped 2 bases from V and 5 bases from J, with 7 bases between. The germline CDR1 and CDR2 sequences are GTSNPN and SVGIG (reference sequence). The CDR3 here is CAWSNRDNSPLHF. In nucleotides, the CDR3 is TGTGCCTGGAGTAACCGAGATAATTCACCCCTCCACTTT.

CDR3 sequence reads: CASSLDRVEAFF. The CDR3, as DNA: TGTGCCAGCAGTCTGGACAGGGTGGAGGCTTTCTTT. The chain employs TRBV2 and TRBJ1-1; TRBD1 aligns across 8 bases. After removal of 5 bases from V and 11 bases from J, the junction contained 7 bases not matched to a gene. Looked up from germline, CDR1 is SNHLY and CDR2 is FYNNEI. The CDR3 sequence is 12 residues long.

The chain recombines TRBV19 with TRBJ2-7, with TRBD2 matching 16 bases. The CDR3 has 19 amino acids. V lost 3 bases and J lost 4; bases outside the gene matches: 12. The germline V gene encodes CDR1 LNHDA and CDR2 SQIVND (reference sequence). CDR3 nucleotides: TGTGCCAGTAGTATCCTCCACGGGACTAGCGGGAGGGCCTCTTACGAGCAGTACTTC. This sequence encodes CASSILHGTSGRASYEQYF. Together with reference TRBV19 and TRBJ2-7, the CDR3 gives the full variable domain: DGGITQSPKYLFRKEGQNVTLSCEQNLNHDAMYWYRQDPGQGLRLIYYSQIVNDFQKGDIAEGYSVSREKKESFPLTVTSAQKNPTAFYLCASSILHGTSGRASYEQYFGPGTRLTVT.

The V and J genes are TRBV2 and TRBJ2-3; 7 bases align to TRBD2. CDR1 is SNHLY and CDR2 is FYNNEI in the germline V gene. This CDR3 is built from 15 residues. Trimming removed 4 bases from V and 2 bases from J; junction bases left unmatched: 6. The CDR3 reads CASSGPSGATDTQYF. Here the CDR3 DNA reads TGTGCCAGCAGTGGGCCTAGCGGTGCCACAGATACGCAGTATTTT.

The V gene is TRBV9, the J gene TRBJ2-3; 7 bases are shared with TRBD2. This CDR3 has 15 amino acids. CDR1 is SGDLS, CDR2 YYNGEE, per germline. Losses at the gene ends were 4 bases for V and 3 bases for J; bases not matched to a gene: 8. The DNA of the CDR3 is TGTGCCAGCAGCACCCCCCACGGGGGGACAGATACGCAGTATTTT. Amino acids: CASSTPHGGTDTQYF.

V is TRBV25-1 and J is TRBJ2-7; 9 nucleotides line up with TRBD1. V dropped 6 bases and J dropped 0; count of bases not matched to a gene: 3. This CDR3 has 14 amino acids. Germline values: CDR1 MGHDK, CDR2 SYGVNS. The CDR3 loop is CASSTGGSSYEQYF. CDR3 sequence (DNA): TGTGCCAGCAGCACAGGGGGCAGCTCCTACGAGCAGTACTTC.

The V call is TRBV5-1, the J call TRBJ1-5; D gene ambiguous. Between the trimmed V and J ends, which lost 0 bases and 0 bases, there was a span of 22 bases. The CDR3 length is 20 residues. The germline CDR1 and CDR2 sequences are SGHRS and YFSETQ. The CDR3 DNA sequence: TGCGCCAGCAGCTTGGCCAGTTTAGCCTCTTCCGTTTTTAGCAATCAGCCCCAGCATTTT. Residues: CASSLASLASSVFSNQPQHF.

This chain joins TRBV18 and TRBJ2-7, with D maybe TRBD2 (5 bases). Trimming shortened V by 1 base and J by 5 bases, and 9 bases separated the two germline ends. CDR1 is KGHSH and CDR2 is LQKENI in the germline V gene. This CDR3 is built from 13 residues. The CDR3 here is CASSPQRVNEQYF. The DNA for the CDR3 is TGTGCCAGCTCACCACAGAGGGTCAACGAGCAGTACTTC.